Sequencing of this TCR beta chain was carried out in a study of graft-versus-host responses after intestinal transplantation. Germline V gene sequence: CDR1 MNHNS, CDR2 SASEGT. The germline V and J ends were trimmed by 6 bases and 8 bases, with 21 bases remaining between them. The CDR3 sequence is 15 residues long. The repertoire was sequenced with immunoSEQ multiplex PCR; TCRdb's copy has only in-frame clones and lacks some. The table records fewer than 65,000 clones, 89% of them present only once. Note on this clone: No antigen is known for it.

The clonotype comes from a human donor who was the organ donor for an intestinal transplant. The chain is built from TRBV6-1 and TRBJ2-3; tentatively, D is TRBD2 (6 bases). Sample: unstimulated CD4+ T cells sorted from spleen or lymph node cells, taken before transplant. CDR3 sequence reads: CASRRGDPIPATQYF. The CDR3 region has the DNA TGTGCCAGCAGGCGGGGTGACCCAATCCCAGCTACGCAGTATTTT.